This passage covers 7 T cell receptor beta chains from one sample sequenced in a study of beta chain features in type 1 diabetes. Since all of the isolated RNA was reverse transcribed, expressed TCRB transcripts were what got sequenced. Sequencing used immunoSEQ multiplex PCR; TCRdb keeps in-frame clones, though not all of them. The sample lists a few hundred thousand clones, approximately 30% seen once, with roughly 0.06% in the top ten. The sequencing input was naive CD4+ T cells from blood. All receptors come from a man aged 18 to 29 in good health.

This clone occurred a few times. The V call is TRBV30, the J call TRBJ2-1, with D uncertain. The length of the CDR3 is 15 residues. Germline V gene sequence: CDR1 GTSNPN, CDR2 SVGIG (reference sequence). The ends were cut back, 0 bases at V and 2 bases at J, with 11 bases in the middle. The CDR3 protein is CAWSVFGEPYNEQFF. The CDR3 DNA sequence: TGTGCCTGGAGTGTGTTCGGCGAGCCCTACAATGAGCAGTTCTTC.

This clone appeared a few times. The chain carries TRBV9 and TRBJ1-2; D is unresolved. The CDR3 sequence is 14 residues long. The germline V gene has CDR1 SGDLS and CDR2 YYNGEE. V lost 3 bases and J 4 bases, leaving 13 bases between the germline ends. CDR3 sequence (DNA): TGTGCCAGCAGCGCACTGGACGGCTCCTATGGCTACACCTTC. Its translation: CASSALDGSYGYTF.

The count of this clone is one. The V and J genes are TRBV6-5 and TRBJ2-7, with 7 bases identical to TRBD1. The CDR3 has 15 amino acids. The J segment lost 4 bases and the V segment lost 4 bases, leaving 10 bases of the junction unmatched. Germline lookup yields CDR1 MNHEY and CDR2 SVGAGI. CDR3 coding DNA: TGTGCCAGCAGTTCCCGGGGACAGACCGGGTACGAGCAGTACTTC. Amino acids: CASSSRGQTGYEQYF.

The chain recombines TRBV5-1 with TRBJ2-7; D is unresolved. CDR3 size: 11 residues. Germline V lookup: CDR1 SGHRS, CDR2 YFSETQ. V was trimmed by 1 base and J by 5 bases, leaving 4 bases between them. Here the CDR3 DNA reads TGCGCCAGCAGCTTGAGTAACGAGCAGTACTTC. Translating gives CASSLSNEQYF. Based on the CDR3 plus reference TRBV5-1 and TRBJ2-7, the full variable domain is KAGVTQTPRYLIKTRGQQVTLSCSPISGHRSVSWYQQTPGQGLQFLFEYFSETQRNKGNFPGRFSGRQFSNSRSEMNVSTLELGDSALYLCASSLSNEQYFGPGTRLTVT.

As DNA, the CDR3 is TGCGCCAGCAGCCTGGGTAGGGGTTACGAGCAGTACTTC. This gives the protein CASSLGRGYEQYF. V usage is TRBV4-3 and J usage is TRBJ2-7; TRBD1 might be the D (5 bases). Trimming took 4 bases from V and 4 from J, leaving 11 bases between them. The CDR3 is made up of 13 amino acids. Looked up from germline, CDR1 is LGHNA and CDR2 is YSLEER.

This clone has only a few counts. The CDR3 is CASSPRTEAYNEQFF. CDR3 DNA: TGCGCCAGCAGCCCTAGGACAGAGGCCTACAATGAGCAGTTCTTC. The J gene is TRBJ2-1, the V gene TRBV5-1; a possible D gene is TRBD1 (6 bases). The V gene lost 4 bases and the J gene lost 2 bases, with 13 bases spanning the gap. The CDR3 is 15 amino acids. Germline V gene lookup returns CDR1 SGHRS and CDR2 YFSETQ.

The table lists this clone with a few counts. The chain is built from TRBV14 and TRBJ2-3; D not certain. The V gene's germline CDR1 is SGHDN and CDR2 FVKESK. V gave up 6 bases and J gave up 0 bases, with 10 bases separating them. The CDR3 spans 14 residues. CDR3 sequence reads: CASSFSPSTDTQYF. As DNA, the CDR3 is TGTGCCAGCAGTTTCAGCCCTAGCACAGATACGCAGTATTTT.